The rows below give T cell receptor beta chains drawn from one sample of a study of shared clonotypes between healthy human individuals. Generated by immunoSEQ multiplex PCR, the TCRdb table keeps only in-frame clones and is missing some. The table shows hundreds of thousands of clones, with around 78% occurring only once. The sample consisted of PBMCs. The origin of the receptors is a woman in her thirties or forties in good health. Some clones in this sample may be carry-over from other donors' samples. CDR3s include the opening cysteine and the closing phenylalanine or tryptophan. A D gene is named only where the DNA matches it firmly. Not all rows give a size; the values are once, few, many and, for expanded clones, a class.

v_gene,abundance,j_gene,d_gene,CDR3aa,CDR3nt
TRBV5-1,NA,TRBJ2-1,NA,CASSLGAGNEQFF,TGCGCCAGCAGCCTTGGGGCCGGCAATGAGCAGTTCTTC
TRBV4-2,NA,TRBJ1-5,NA,CASSQDRPLYSNQPQHF,TGTGCCAGCAGCCAAGATCGCCCCTTGTATAGCAATCAGCCCCAGCATTTT
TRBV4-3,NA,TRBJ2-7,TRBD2,CASSLLPQRERTYEQYF,TGCGCCAGCAGCCTCCTACCCCAGCGGGAGAGGACCTACGAGCAGTACTTC
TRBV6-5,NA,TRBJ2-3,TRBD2,CASSYYIAGSDTQYF,TGTGCCAGCAGTTACTATATAGCGGGATCAGATACGCAGTATTTT
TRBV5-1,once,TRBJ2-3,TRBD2,CASSQGGLAGTDTQYF,TGCGCCAGCAGCCAGGGCGGACTAGCGGGCACAGATACGCAGTATTTT
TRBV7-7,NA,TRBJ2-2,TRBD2,CASSLQSSSGRGNGELFF,TGTGCCAGCAGCTTACAGTCTTCTAGCGGGAGAGGAAACGGGGAGCTGTTTTTT
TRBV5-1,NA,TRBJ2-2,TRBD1,CASGPKTGLNTGELFF,TGCGCCAGCGGACCTAAGACAGGGTTGAACACCGGGGAGCTGTTTTTT
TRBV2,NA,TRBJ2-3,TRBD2,CASSLAGADTQYF,TGTGCCAGCAGTCTAGCGGGAGCAGATACGCAGTATTTT
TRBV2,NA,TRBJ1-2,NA,CASSEGPATANYGYTF,TGTGCCAGCAGTGAAGGGCCGGCGACAGCTAACTATGGCTACACCTTC
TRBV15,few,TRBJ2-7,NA,CATSRGAGDGAYEQYF,TGTGCCACCAGCAGAGGGGCAGGGGATGGGGCTTACGAGCAGTACTTC
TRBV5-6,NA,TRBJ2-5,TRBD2,CASSLPAGGETQYF,TGTGCCAGCAGCCTACCAGCGGGAGGAGAGACCCAGTACTTC
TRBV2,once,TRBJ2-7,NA,CASLRDGIYEQYF,TGTGCCAGCCTCCGTGATGGCATCTACGAGCAGTACTTC
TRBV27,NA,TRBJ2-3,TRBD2,CASSSVTSGRAPPDTQYF,TGTGCCAGCAGCTCCGTCACTAGCGGGAGGGCCCCCCCAGATACGCAGTATTTT
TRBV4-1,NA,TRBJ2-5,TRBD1,CASSQEGTGQETQYF,TGCGCCAGCAGCCAAGAAGGGACAGGGCAAGAGACCCAGTACTTC
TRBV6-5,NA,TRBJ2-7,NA,CASSSRWTPLVDEQYF,TGTGCCAGCAGTTCTCGATGGACTCCCCTGGTAGACGAGCAGTACTTC
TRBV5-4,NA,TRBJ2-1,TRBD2,CASSPGTSGIREQFF,TGTGCCAGCAGCCCAGGGACTAGCGGGATACGTGAGCAGTTCTTC
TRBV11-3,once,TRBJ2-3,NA,CASSVQGTDTQYF,TGTGCCAGCAGCGTCCAGGGTACAGATACGCAGTATTTT
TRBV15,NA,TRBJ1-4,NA,CATSREPPTGLNEKLFF,TGTGCCACCAGCAGAGAACCCCCGACAGGCCTTAATGAAAAACTGTTTTTT
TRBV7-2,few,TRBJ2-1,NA,CASSLVVGKGNEQFF,TGTGCCAGCAGCTTAGTGGTTGGGAAAGGCAATGAGCAGTTCTTC
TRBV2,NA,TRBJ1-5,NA,CASDAAGSWQPQHF,TGTGCCAGCGATGCGGCCGGGTCTTGGCAGCCCCAGCATTTT
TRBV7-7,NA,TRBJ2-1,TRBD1,CASSLVTGGRSEQFF,TGTGCCAGCAGCTTAGTGACAGGGGGTCGGAGTGAGCAGTTCTTC
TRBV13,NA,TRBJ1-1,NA,CASSPLRLGSNTEAFF,TGTGCCAGCAGCCCCCTGCGGCTGGGGTCGAACACTGAAGCTTTCTTT
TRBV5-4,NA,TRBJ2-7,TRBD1,CASSIGTGLHEQYF,TGTGCCAGCAGCATAGGGACAGGCCTTCACGAGCAGTACTTC
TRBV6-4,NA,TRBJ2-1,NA,CASSLIRGNEQFF,TGTGCCAGCAGTCTAATCAGGGGAAATGAGCAGTTCTTC
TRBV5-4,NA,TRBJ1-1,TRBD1,CASSPGQGTNTEAFF,TGTGCCAGCAGCCCGGGACAGGGGACGAACACTGAAGCTTTCTTT
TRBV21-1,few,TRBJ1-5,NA,CASSKPAVCQPQHF,TGTGCCAGCAGCAAGCCCGCAGTGTGTCAGCCCCAGCATTTT
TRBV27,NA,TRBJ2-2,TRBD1,CASSPTGAGTNTGELFF,TGTGCCAGCAGTCCTACAGGGGCCGGAACGAACACCGGGGAGCTGTTTTTT
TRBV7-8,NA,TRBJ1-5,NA,CASSSGGGRTNQPQHF,TGTGCCAGCAGCTCGGGGGGGGGCAGAACCAATCAGCCCCAGCATTTT
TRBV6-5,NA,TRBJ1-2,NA,CASSYFKGGYTF,TGTGCCAGCAGTTACTTTAAGGGTGGCTACACCTTC